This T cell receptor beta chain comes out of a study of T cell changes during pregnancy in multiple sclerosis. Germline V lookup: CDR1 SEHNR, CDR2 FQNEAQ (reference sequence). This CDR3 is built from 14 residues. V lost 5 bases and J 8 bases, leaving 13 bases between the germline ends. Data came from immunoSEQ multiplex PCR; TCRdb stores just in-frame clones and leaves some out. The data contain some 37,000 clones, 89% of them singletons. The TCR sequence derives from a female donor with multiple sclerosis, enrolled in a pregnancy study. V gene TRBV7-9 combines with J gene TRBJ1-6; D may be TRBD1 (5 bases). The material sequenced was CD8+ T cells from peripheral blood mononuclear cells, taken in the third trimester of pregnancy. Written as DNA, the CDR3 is TGTGCCAGCAGCCCCAGGGTTGATGATTCACCCCTCCACTTT. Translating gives CASSPRVDDSPLHF.